The 16 T cell receptor beta chains presented below share a single source sample, sequenced in a study of CD8+CD57+ T cells in acquired aplastic anemia. The template used for profiling TCR beta VDJ and CDR3 was genomic DNA. TCRdb used MiXCR to reprocess the reads, holding one entry per CDR3 protein. The sample carries around 190,000 distinct CDR3 sequences, roughly 55% recorded once. The sample comprised sorted CD4+, CD8+, or CD8+CD57+ T cells (not recorded which) from PBMCs. Receptors were obtained from a human donor in good health.

This clonotype was counted ten times or more. The V gene is TRBV28, the J gene TRBJ2-7; 8 nucleotides line up with TRBD2. V shed 9 bases, J shed 2 bases, and the junction held 9 bases outside the gene matches. Germline CDR1 MDHEN, CDR2 SYDVKM. The CDR3 is 14 residues long. DNA for the CDR3: TGTGCCAGTTCGCCTAGCGGGCAGACCTACGAGCAGTACTTC. This sequence encodes CASSPSGQTYEQYF.

This clonotype was seen many times. This chain uses TRBV6-2 or TRBV6-3 with TRBJ2-5; maybe TRBD1 (7 bases). Germline CDR1 and CDR2: MNHEY and SVGEGT. The CDR3 has 13 residues. Trimming removed 4 bases from V and 3 bases from J, with 9 bases in between. For the CDR3, the DNA is TGTGCCAGCAGTTTCAGGGGGGAAGAGACCCAGTACTTC. It yields the protein CASSFRGEETQYF.

The V gene is TRBV19, the J gene TRBJ2-6; D tentatively reads TRBD1 or TRBD2 (5 bases each). V gave up 5 bases and J gave up 1 base, with 18 bases separating them. In germline, CDR1 is LNHDA, CDR2 SQIVND (reference sequence). The CDR3 consists of 18 residues. The CDR3 reads CASSPVRGRQSGANVLTF. In DNA form, the CDR3 reads TGTGCCAGTAGTCCTGTGAGGGGCCGCCAGTCTGGGGCCAACGTCCTGACTTTC.

The chain uses TRBV9 and TRBJ1-6; weak D call: TRBD1 (5 bases). Per germline, CDR1 SGDLS and CDR2 YYNGEE. This CDR3 spans 15 amino acids. V lost 3 bases and J 8 bases, leaving 15 bases between the germline ends. Written as DNA, the CDR3 is TGTGCCAGCAGCGCCCGGGGGGGAGGAGATTCACCCCTCCACTTT. Translation gives CASSARGGGDSPLHF.

This clonotype was counted once. The chain recombines TRBV9 with TRBJ2-7, with D uncertain. This CDR3 is built from 13 residues. Trimming stripped 3 bases from V and 3 bases from J, with 10 bases between. CDR1 is SGDLS and CDR2 is YYNGEE in the germline V gene. The CDR3 spells CASSGVEDYEQYF. Here the CDR3 DNA reads TGTGCCAGCAGCGGGGTAGAGGACTACGAGCAGTACTTC.

There are many counts of this clonotype. The chain links TRBV7-3 to TRBJ2-2; 10 nucleotides align to TRBD2. The CDR3 totals 16 residues. The junction had 2 bases not matched to a gene; V was cut back by 2 bases and J by 2 bases. CDR1 SGHTA and CDR2 FQGTGA come from the germline V gene. DNA for the CDR3: TGTGCCAGCAGCTTACTAGCGGGGGCCAACACCGGGGAGCTGTTTTTT. Amino acid sequence: CASSLLAGANTGELFF.

This clonotype has only a few counts. The rearrangement uses TRBV5-4 and TRBJ1-6; possible D gene TRBD1, 6 bases. V was shortened by 5 bases and J by 9 bases, with 9 bases between the two germline ends. This CDR3 has 12 residues. The V gene's germline CDR1 is SGHNT and CDR2 YYREEE (reference sequence). The CDR3 sequence: CASRIQGSPLHF. CDR3 bases: TGTGCCAGCAGGATACAGGGTTCACCCCTCCACTTT.

The chain joins TRBV7-3 to TRBJ2-1; 8 positions match TRBD2. The CDR3 spans 14 residues. CDR1 SGHTA and CDR2 FQGTGA come from the germline V gene. With V trimmed by 8 bases and J by 6 bases, 9 bases remained unmatched. The CDR3, as DNA: TGTGCCAGCGCCCGGGGGGGGCAAATCAATGAGCAGTTCTTC. Translation: CASARGGQINEQFF.

This clonotype occurred once. The chain links TRBV9 to TRBJ1-2; D is possibly TRBD1 (5 bases). Looked up from germline, CDR1 is SGDLS and CDR2 is YYNGEE. CDR3 size: 15 residues. With 3 bases removed from V and 8 bases from J, the gap between germline ends came to 20 bases. CDR3: CASSGGPNRTGGYTF. CDR3 DNA sequence: TGTGCCAGCAGCGGGGGACCGAACAGAACCGGAGGCTACACCTTC.

The rearrangement links TRBV19 to TRBJ2-7; D is possibly TRBD1 (6 bases). Germline V CDR1 and CDR2: LNHDA, SQIVND (reference sequence). This CDR3 is built from 13 residues. V was pared by 4 bases and J by 6 bases, with 13 bases between. CDR3 DNA sequence: TGTGCCAGTAGTACAAAAAGGGGGAGCGAGCAGTACTTC. As protein: CASSTKRGSEQYF.

The chain combines TRBV6-4 with TRBJ2-3; D ambiguous. The CDR3 covers 15 residues. V was clipped by 3 bases and J by 0 bases, with 10 bases between them. Germline V gene lookup returns CDR1 MRHNA and CDR2 SNTAGT. The DNA for the CDR3 is TGTGCCAGCAGTGAGGACGGAGCTAGCACAGATACGCAGTATTTT. Amino acid sequence: CASSEDGASTDTQYF.

The sample holds many counts of this clonotype. The chain carries TRBV5-1 and TRBJ1-6; D unclear. This CDR3 has 18 residues. Between the trimmed V and J ends, which lost 8 bases and 0 bases, there was a span of 21 bases. CDR1 is SGHRS and CDR2 is YFSETQ in the germline V gene. CDR3 in DNA: TGCGCCAGAAGAAACTACACGACGGAAAGCTCCTATAATTCACCCCTCCACTTT. Its protein is CARRNYTTESSYNSPLHF.

The rearrangement links TRBV7-6 to TRBJ1-2, with D unclear. Germline lookup yields CDR1 SGHVS and CDR2 FNYEAQ. V lost 6 bases and J 6 bases, leaving 11 bases between the germline ends. CDR3 length: 12 amino acids. The CDR3 region has the DNA TGTGCCAGCAGTTTACAGCGGGATGGCTACACCTTC. It specifies CASSLQRDGYTF.

The gene calls are TRBV7-9 and TRBJ2-5; D possibly uses TRBD1 or TRBD2 (6 bases each). With 8 bases removed from V and 3 bases from J, the gap between germline ends came to 22 bases. CDR1 is SEHNR, CDR2 FQNEAQ, per germline (reference sequence). CDR3 length: 16 residues. The CDR3 bases are TGTGCCAGCCGCACCGAAGGGGGACTGCTGGAAGAGACCCAGTACTTC. Translation gives CASRTEGGLLEETQYF.

The rearrangement links TRBV27 to TRBJ1-6, with 8 bases fitting TRBD1. In germline, CDR1 is MNHEY, CDR2 SMNVEV (reference sequence). J gave up 13 bases and V 4 bases, and 12 bases lay outside the gene matches. The CDR3 runs 15 residues. This chain's CDR3 is CASSSAGQGQSPLHF. In nucleotides, the CDR3 is TGTGCCAGCAGTTCCGCCGGACAGGGACAGTCGCCCCTCCACTTT.

The chain has TRBV9 and TRBJ1-3, with D perhaps TRBD1 (5 bases). The V gene's germline CDR1 is SGDLS and CDR2 YYNGEE. V gave up 2 bases and J gave up 2 bases, with 14 bases separating them. The length of the CDR3 is 16 residues. The DNA of the CDR3 is TGTGCCAGCAGCGTTGCAGAGGGGACGACTGGAAACACCATATATTTT. Protein sequence: CASSVAEGTTGNTIYF.